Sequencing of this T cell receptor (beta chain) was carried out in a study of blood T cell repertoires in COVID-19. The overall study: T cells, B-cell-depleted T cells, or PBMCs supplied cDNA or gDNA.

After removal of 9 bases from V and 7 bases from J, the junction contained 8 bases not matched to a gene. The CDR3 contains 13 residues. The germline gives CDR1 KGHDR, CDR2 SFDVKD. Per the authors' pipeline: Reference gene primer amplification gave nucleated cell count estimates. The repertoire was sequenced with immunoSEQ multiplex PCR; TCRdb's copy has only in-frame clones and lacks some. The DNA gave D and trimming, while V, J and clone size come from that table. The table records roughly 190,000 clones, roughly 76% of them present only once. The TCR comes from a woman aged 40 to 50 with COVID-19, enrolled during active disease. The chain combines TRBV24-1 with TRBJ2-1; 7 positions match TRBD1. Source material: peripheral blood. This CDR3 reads CATWTGRPNEQFF. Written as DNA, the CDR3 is TGTGCCACCTGGACAGGCCGGCCTAATGAGCAGTTCTTC.